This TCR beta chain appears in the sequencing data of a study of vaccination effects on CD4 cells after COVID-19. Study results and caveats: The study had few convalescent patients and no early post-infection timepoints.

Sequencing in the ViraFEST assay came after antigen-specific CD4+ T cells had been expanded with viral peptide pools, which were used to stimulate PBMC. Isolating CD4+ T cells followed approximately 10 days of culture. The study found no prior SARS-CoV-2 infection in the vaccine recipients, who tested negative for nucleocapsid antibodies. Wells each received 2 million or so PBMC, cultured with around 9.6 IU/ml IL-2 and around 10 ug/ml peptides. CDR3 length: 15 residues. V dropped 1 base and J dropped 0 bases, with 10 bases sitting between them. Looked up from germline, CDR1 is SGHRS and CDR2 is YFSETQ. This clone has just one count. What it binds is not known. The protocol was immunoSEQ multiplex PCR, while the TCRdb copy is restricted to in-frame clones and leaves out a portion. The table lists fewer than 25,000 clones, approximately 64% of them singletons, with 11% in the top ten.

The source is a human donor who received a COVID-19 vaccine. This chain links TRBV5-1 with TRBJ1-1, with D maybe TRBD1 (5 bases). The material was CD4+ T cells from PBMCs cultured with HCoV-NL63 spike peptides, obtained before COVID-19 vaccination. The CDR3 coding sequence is TGCGCCAGCAGCTTGACTGGACAACTGAACACTGAAGCTTTCTTT. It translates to CASSLTGQLNTEAFF.